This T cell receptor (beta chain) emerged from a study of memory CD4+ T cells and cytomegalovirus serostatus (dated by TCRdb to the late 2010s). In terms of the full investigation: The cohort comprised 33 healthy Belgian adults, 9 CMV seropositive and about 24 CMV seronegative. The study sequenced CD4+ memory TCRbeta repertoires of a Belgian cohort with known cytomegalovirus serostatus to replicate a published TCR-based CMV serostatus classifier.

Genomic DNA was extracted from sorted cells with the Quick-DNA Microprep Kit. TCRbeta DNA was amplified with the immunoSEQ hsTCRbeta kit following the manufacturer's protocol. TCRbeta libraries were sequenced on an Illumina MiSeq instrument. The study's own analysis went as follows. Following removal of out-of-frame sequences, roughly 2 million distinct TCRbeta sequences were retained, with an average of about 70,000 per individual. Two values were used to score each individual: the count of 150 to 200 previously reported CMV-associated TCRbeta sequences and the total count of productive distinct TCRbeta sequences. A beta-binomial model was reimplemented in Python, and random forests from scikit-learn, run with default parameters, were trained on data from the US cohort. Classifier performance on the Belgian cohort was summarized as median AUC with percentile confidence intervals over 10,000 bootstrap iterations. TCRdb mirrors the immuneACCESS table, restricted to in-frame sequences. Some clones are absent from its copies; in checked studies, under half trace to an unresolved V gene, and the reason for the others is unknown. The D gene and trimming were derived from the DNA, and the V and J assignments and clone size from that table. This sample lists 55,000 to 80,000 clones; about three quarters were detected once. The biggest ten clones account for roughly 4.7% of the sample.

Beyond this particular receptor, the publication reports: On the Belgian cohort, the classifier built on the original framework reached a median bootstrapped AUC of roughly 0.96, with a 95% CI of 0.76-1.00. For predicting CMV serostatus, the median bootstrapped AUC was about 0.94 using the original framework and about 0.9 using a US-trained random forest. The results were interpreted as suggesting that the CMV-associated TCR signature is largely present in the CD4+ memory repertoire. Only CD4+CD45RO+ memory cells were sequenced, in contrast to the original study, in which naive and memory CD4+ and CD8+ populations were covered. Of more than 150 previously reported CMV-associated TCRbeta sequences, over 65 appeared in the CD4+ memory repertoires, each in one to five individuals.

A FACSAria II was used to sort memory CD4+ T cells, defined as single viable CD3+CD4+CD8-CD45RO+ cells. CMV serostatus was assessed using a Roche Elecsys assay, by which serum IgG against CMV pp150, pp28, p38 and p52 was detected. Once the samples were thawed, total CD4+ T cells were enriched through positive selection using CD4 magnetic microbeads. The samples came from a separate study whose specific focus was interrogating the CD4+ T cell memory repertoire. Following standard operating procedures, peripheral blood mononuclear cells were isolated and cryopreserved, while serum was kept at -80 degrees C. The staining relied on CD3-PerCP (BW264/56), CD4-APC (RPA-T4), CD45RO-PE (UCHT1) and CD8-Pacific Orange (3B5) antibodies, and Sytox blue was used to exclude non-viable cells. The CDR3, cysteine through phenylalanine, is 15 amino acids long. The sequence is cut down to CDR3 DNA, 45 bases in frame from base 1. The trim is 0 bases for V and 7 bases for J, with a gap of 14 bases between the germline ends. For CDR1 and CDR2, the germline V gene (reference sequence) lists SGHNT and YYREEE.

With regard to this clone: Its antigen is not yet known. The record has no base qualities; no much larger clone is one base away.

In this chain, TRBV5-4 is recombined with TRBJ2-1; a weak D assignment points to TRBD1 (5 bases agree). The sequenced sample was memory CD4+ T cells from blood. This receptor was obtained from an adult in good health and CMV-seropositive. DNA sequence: TGTGCCAGCAGCTTGGAAAATTCAAAGGGGAATGAGCAGTTCTTC. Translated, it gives CASSLENSKGNEQFF.